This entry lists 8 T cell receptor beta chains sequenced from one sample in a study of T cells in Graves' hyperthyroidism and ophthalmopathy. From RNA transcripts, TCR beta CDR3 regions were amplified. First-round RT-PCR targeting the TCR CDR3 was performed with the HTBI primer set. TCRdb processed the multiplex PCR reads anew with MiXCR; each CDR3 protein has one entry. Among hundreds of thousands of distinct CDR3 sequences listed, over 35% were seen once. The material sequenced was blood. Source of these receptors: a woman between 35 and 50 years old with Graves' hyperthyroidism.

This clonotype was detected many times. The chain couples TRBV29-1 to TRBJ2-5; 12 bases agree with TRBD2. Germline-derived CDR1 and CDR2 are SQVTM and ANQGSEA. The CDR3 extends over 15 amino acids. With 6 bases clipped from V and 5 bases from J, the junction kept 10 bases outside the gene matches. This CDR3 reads CSVRILAGGPETQYF. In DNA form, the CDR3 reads TGCAGCGTGAGAATTCTAGCGGGAGGGCCGGAGACCCAGTACTTC.

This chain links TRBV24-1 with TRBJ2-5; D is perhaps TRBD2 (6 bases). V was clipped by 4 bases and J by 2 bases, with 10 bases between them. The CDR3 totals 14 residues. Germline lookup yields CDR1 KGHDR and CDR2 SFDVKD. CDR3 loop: CATSEGTPQETQYF. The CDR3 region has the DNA TGTGCCACCAGTGAAGGGACTCCTCAAGAGACCCAGTACTTC.

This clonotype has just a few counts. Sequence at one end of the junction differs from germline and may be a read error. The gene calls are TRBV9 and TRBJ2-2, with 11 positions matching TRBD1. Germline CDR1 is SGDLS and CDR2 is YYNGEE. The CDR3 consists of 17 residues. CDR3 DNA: TGTGCCAGCAGCTTCCGTACCGGGACAGGGGGGATCGGGGGGCTGTTTTTT. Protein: CASSFRTGTGGIGGLFF.

CDR3 coding DNA: TGTGCCAGTAAAATACTAGCCGGAGGGACCTTAACTGGCACCGGGGAGCTGTTTTTT. This sequence encodes CASKILAGGTLTGTGELFF. The rearrangement joins TRBV19 to TRBJ2-2; a weak D match, TRBD2 (6 bases). Deletions cut 7 bases from V and 4 bases from J, with 28 bases between. The CDR3 spans 19 residues. The germline V gene encodes CDR1 LNHDA and CDR2 SQIVND (reference sequence).

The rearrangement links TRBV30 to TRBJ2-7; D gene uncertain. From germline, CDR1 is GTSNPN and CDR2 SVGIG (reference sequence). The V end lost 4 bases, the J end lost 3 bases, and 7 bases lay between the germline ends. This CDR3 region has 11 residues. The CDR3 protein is CAWKVHYEQYF. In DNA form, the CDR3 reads TGTGCCTGGAAAGTCCACTACGAGCAGTACTTC.

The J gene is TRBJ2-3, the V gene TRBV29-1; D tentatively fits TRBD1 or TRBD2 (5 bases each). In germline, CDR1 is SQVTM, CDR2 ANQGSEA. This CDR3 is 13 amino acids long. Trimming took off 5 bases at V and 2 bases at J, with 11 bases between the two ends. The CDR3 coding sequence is TGCAGCGTTAAGGGACGGCTCACAGATACGCAGTATTTT. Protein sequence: CSVKGRLTDTQYF.

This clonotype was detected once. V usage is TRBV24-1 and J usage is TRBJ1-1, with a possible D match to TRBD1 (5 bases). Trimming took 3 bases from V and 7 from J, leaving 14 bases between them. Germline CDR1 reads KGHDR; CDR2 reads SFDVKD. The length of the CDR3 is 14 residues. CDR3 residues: CATSDPQGNDEAFF. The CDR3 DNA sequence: TGTGCCACCAGTGATCCCCAGGGAAATGATGAAGCTTTCTTT.

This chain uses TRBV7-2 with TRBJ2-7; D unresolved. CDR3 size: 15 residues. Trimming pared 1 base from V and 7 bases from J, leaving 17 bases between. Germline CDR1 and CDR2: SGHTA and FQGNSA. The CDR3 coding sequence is TGTGCCAGCAGCTTAGGGGCACGCGGAAACAATGAGCAGTACTTC. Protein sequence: CASSLGARGNNEQYF.